This T cell receptor beta chain was sequenced in a study of technical replicates of blood from a few donors. Only in-frame clones appear in the TCRdb table, and some are missing; sequencing was by immunoSEQ multiplex PCR. The sample lists more than 65,000 clones; approximately 97% were seen once. Germline V gives CDR1 MDHEN, CDR2 SYDVKM. The ends were cut back, 2 bases at V and 5 bases at J, with 9 bases in the middle. This CDR3 contains 13 residues. The sequence derives from a human donor in good health. The sequenced material came from T cells isolated from PBMCs. The chain carries TRBV28 and TRBJ1-2; D perhaps matches TRBD1 (5 bases). CDR3 nucleotide sequence: TGTGCCAGCAGTTTACTGGGGCGTTATGGCTACACCTTC. As protein: CASSLLGRYGYTF.